This T cell receptor beta chain is drawn from a study of molecular identifiers for immune sequencing clone quantification. Study-level points and caveats: Clones with over 20 RNA copies captured over 98% of effector molecules but under 1% of naive ones.

This clonotype was recorded a few times. The antigen remains unidentified. Each library that profiled naive CD8 cells came from around 18,000 to 910,000 sorted cells with 10%, 30% or 50% RNA. The authors built bulk TCR libraries by previously described methods with listed TCR primers. TCRdb redid the calling of the PCR reads with MiXCR, one entry per CDR3 protein. The sample holds about 510,000 distinct CDR3 sequences, roughly a fifth seen once. CDR3 length: 14 amino acids. Germline V lookup: CDR1 DFQATT, CDR2 SNEGSKA (reference sequence). Trimming removed 3 bases at V and 0 bases at J, with 11 bases between.

This chain connects TRBV20-1 to TRBJ1-2; D is unresolved. Sequencing input: naive CD8+ T cells from blood, with Jurkat cell RNA spiked in. The sample's subset: FACS-sorted CD8+CD4-CCR7+CD45RA+ naive T cells. This TCR derives from a human donor in good health. Some libraries in this study had Jurkat cell RNA spiked in. The chain's CDR3 is CSASRRQTNYGYTF. In nucleotides, the CDR3 is TGCAGTGCTAGTAGGCGCCAAACTAACTATGGCTACACCTTC.